The 24 T cell receptor beta chains below were found in one sample sequenced in a study of control samples from healthy donors and cancer patients. Measured with immunoSEQ multiplex PCR; TCRdb has only the in-frame clones, and not every one. In the table there are 150,000 or so clones, almost 90% of which are singletons. The sequencing input was blood. The receptors were sampled from a man in his late teens or twenties in good health.

This chain connects TRBV3-1 (or the pseudogene TRBV3-2) to TRBJ2-7; the D gene is possibly TRBD2 (5 bases). Per the germline V gene, CDR1 is LGHDT and CDR2 is YNNKEL (reference sequence). The CDR3 has 16 amino acids. Trimming left V 4 bases short and J 0 bases short, with 16 bases between. CDR3 DNA: TGTGCCAGCAGCCTCACCTGGACTGATTCCTCCTACGAGCAGTACTTC. Protein product: CASSLTWTDSSYEQYF.

J is TRBJ2-7 and V is TRBV28; TRBD1 matches 9 bases. The CDR3 has 15 amino acids. Germline V gene data show CDR1 as MDHEN and CDR2 as SYDVKM. V was clipped by 6 bases and J by 6 bases; unmatched bases: 12. This CDR3 is CASRRGPRTGVEQYF. CDR3 DNA sequence: TGTGCCAGCAGACGGGGCCCAAGGACAGGGGTCGAGCAGTACTTC.

The table lists this clone with a few counts. The chain couples TRBV25-1 to TRBJ1-2; D ambiguous. The CDR3 is 11 residues long. The V end was cut by 4 bases, the J end by 4 bases, with 4 bases between. Germline V lookup: CDR1 MGHDK, CDR2 SYGVNS. The CDR3 DNA sequence: TGTGCCAGCAGTGCCCTCTATGGCTACACCTTC. This codes for CASSALYGYTF.

The rearrangement joins TRBV6-5 to TRBJ1-1; D perhaps matches TRBD1 (6 bases). V gave up 10 bases and J gave up 1 base, with 10 bases separating them. CDR3 size: 12 residues. Germline CDR1 MNHEY, CDR2 SVGAGI. The CDR3 here is CATQGWNTEAFF. Written as DNA, the CDR3 is TGTGCCACTCAGGGGTGGAACACTGAAGCTTTCTTT.

The rearrangement links TRBV2 to TRBJ2-1; 11 bases are shared with TRBD2. Germline V CDR1 and CDR2: SNHLY, FYNNEI. V shed 7 bases, J shed 0 bases, and the junction held 14 bases outside the gene matches. This CDR3 has 19 residues. CDR3 in amino acids: CASNSAASGGLISYNEQFF. The CDR3, as DNA: TGTGCCAGCAATTCCGCCGCTAGCGGGGGGCTTATCTCCTACAATGAGCAGTTCTTC.

V is TRBV29-1 and J is TRBJ1-1; TRBD1 matches 9 bases. Germline CDR1 is SQVTM and CDR2 is ANQGSEA. The CDR3 totals 12 residues. V lost 1 base and J lost 6; bases outside the gene matches: 0. The CDR3 DNA is TGCAGCGTTGAAGGGACAGGGGCTGAAGCTTTCTTT. Translation: CSVEGTGAEAFF. Drawing the rest from reference TRBV29-1 and TRBJ1-1, the complete variable domain is SAVISQKPSRDICQRGTSLTIQCQVDSQVTMMFWYRQQPGQSLTLIATANQGSEATYESGFVIDKFPISRPNLTFSTLTVSNMSPEDSSIYLCSVEGTGAEAFFGQGTRLTVV.

This rearrangement joins TRBV3-1 (or the pseudogene TRBV3-2) to TRBJ2-2; D may be TRBD2 (7 bases). CDR1 is LGHDT, CDR2 YNNKEL, per germline (reference sequence). The CDR3 is 15 amino acids. V was pared by 1 base and J by 9 bases, with 15 bases between. CDR3 nucleotide sequence: TGTGCCAGCAGCCAAGGCCGGGGGGCCCACCGGGAGCTGTTTTTT. As protein: CASSQGRGAHRELFF.

This clone was counted once. The chain is built from TRBV6-5 and TRBJ1-2; D is unresolved. The CDR3 runs 15 residues. V lost 9 bases and J lost 5, with 22 bases in between. Germline V gene data show CDR1 as MNHEY and CDR2 as SVGAGI. The CDR3 DNA reads TGTGCCAGTACAGCCTCCCGGTGGGCGGGATATGGCTACACCTTC. Encoded protein: CASTASRWAGYGYTF.

The gene calls are TRBV5-1 and TRBJ2-6; a possible D gene is TRBD1 (5 bases). The germline V gene has CDR1 SGHRS and CDR2 YFSETQ. Trimming pared 0 bases from V and 0 bases from J, leaving 10 bases between. The CDR3 is made up of 17 amino acids. The CDR3 nucleotides are TGCGCCAGCAGCTTGGAGGACATTCTCTCTGGGGCCAACGTCCTGACTTTC. Protein sequence: CASSLEDILSGANVLTF.

The J gene is TRBJ2-7, the V gene TRBV27; 10 bases match TRBD2. V shed 5 bases and J 3 bases; nucleotides not matched to a gene: 4. Germline CDR1 and CDR2: MNHEY and SMNVEV (reference sequence). The CDR3 is 14 residues long. CDR3 sequence (DNA): TGTGCCAGCAGTCCTAGCGGGGGCCTCTACGAGCAGTACTTC. Translated, it gives CASSPSGGLYEQYF.

This chain uses TRBV25-1 with TRBJ2-3; D gene uncertain. CDR1 MGHDK and CDR2 SYGVNS come from the germline V gene. This CDR3 contains 13 residues. V lost 6 bases, J lost 6 bases, and 13 bases lay in between. The CDR3 coding sequence is TGTGCCAGCAGCGATCCGGGTCCTGATACGCAGTATTTT. The encoded protein is CASSDPGPDTQYF.

CDR3 bases: TGTGCCAGCAGCTGGATAGACACTGAAGCTTTCTTT. Residues: CASSWIDTEAFF. This rearrangement joins TRBV5-4 to TRBJ1-1; D uncertain. The germline V gene encodes CDR1 SGHNT and CDR2 YYREEE (reference sequence). The V gene lost 3 bases and the J gene lost 3 bases, with 6 bases spanning the gap. This CDR3 region has 12 residues.

The V and J genes are TRBV7-2 and TRBJ2-1, with 7 bases aligning to TRBD2. V shed 4 bases and J 8 bases; nucleotides not matched to a gene: 8. CDR1 and CDR2 from the germline V gene are SGHTA and FQGNSA. The CDR3 extends over 14 amino acids. The CDR3 nucleotides are TGTGCCAGCAGCTACGGGACTACCGCGGATGAGCAGTTCTTC. Amino acids: CASSYGTTADEQFF. Full variable domain (outside the CDR3, taken from reference TRBV7-2 and TRBJ2-1): GAGVSQSPSNKVTEKGKDVELRCDPISGHTALYWYRQSLGQGLEFLIYFQGNSAPDKSGLPSDRFSAERTGGSVSTLTIQRTQQEDSAVYLCASSYGTTADEQFFGPGTRLTVL.

The chain couples TRBV6-5 to TRBJ2-1, with D possibly matching TRBD1 (5 bases). The V end was cut by 2 bases, the J end by 4 bases, with 9 bases between. The CDR3 has 14 amino acids. CDR1 is MNHEY, CDR2 SVGAGI, per germline. The CDR3 bases are TGTGCCAGCAGTTACCCAGGGCTGTACAATGAGCAGTTCTTC. It yields the protein CASSYPGLYNEQFF.

V gene TRBV27 combines with J gene TRBJ1-5; TRBD1 agrees at 7 bases. The ends lost 5 bases at V and 7 bases at J; junction bases unmatched: 14. Germline CDR1 reads MNHEY; CDR2 reads SMNVEV (reference sequence). The CDR3 is 16 amino acids. The CDR3 reads CASSIRGPPSQQPQHF. CDR3 DNA sequence: TGTGCCAGCAGTATTAGGGGGCCCCCTAGCCAACAGCCCCAGCATTTT.

This chain uses TRBV30 with TRBJ2-3; maybe TRBD2 (6 bases). CDR3 length equals 16 residues. Trimming stripped 4 bases from V and 3 bases from J, with 20 bases between. In germline, CDR1 is GTSNPN, CDR2 SVGIG (reference sequence). This chain's CDR3 is CAWTGPVARGTDTQYF. The CDR3 DNA reads TGTGCCTGGACGGGGCCCGTGGCGCGGGGAACAGATACGCAGTATTTT.

The rearrangement uses TRBV12-5 and TRBJ1-1; unclear D gene. The CDR3 is made up of 15 amino acids. Deletions cut 0 bases from V and 0 bases from J, with 8 bases between. Looked up from germline, CDR1 is LGHNT and CDR2 is FRNRAP. The CDR3 is CASGLVTEMNTEAFF. The DNA of the CDR3 is TGTGCTAGTGGTTTGGTTACGGAGATGAACACTGAAGCTTTCTTT.

The chain employs TRBV30 and TRBJ1-2; a weak D match, TRBD1 (5 bases). Germline values: CDR1 GTSNPN, CDR2 SVGIG (reference sequence). CDR3 length equals 12 residues. Trimming stripped 4 bases from V and 2 bases from J, with 8 bases between. In DNA, the CDR3 is TGTGCCTGGAACCGGGGCAACTATGGCTACACCTTC. This translates into CAWNRGNYGYTF.

The chain uses TRBV18 and TRBJ1-1; the match to TRBD1 covers 8 bases. This CDR3 has 16 amino acids. Germline CDR1 is KGHSH and CDR2 is LQKENI. The trim removed 3 bases at V and 1 base at J, leaving 7 bases unmatched. The CDR3, as DNA: TGTGCCAGCTCACCCACAGGGGGAGGGGAGAACACTGAAGCTTTCTTT. It yields the protein CASSPTGGGENTEAFF.

This rearrangement joins TRBV27 to TRBJ1-5; 7 positions agree with TRBD1. Germline-derived CDR1 and CDR2 are MNHEY and SMNVEV (reference sequence). The CDR3 extends over 15 amino acids. Germline trimming cut 6 bases from V and 4 bases from J; bases unmatched to any gene: 9. The CDR3 protein is CASSYRGRKNQPQHF. The CDR3 DNA is TGTGCCAGCAGCTACAGGGGCCGAAAAAATCAGCCCCAGCATTTT.

This clone has just a few counts. V and J are TRBV28 and TRBJ1-2; D is perhaps TRBD1 (6 bases). The CDR3 is 13 residues long. Germline V gene data show CDR1 as MDHEN and CDR2 as SYDVKM. The V end lost 8 bases, the J end lost 8 bases, and 18 bases lay between the germline ends. CDR3 sequence: CASSEQGVEGYTF. The CDR3 DNA reads as TGTGCCAGCTCGGAACAGGGAGTGGAAGGCTACACCTTC.

The CDR3: CASSTNTEAFF. Written as DNA, the CDR3 is TGTGCCAGCAGTACCAACACTGAAGCTTTCTTT. J is TRBJ1-1 and V is TRBV28; no definite D call. Looked up from germline, CDR1 is MDHEN and CDR2 is SYDVKM. V was trimmed by 5 bases and J by 2 bases, leaving 3 bases between them. The CDR3 is 11 amino acids.

The chain joins TRBV4-3 to TRBJ2-7; D gene ambiguous. The CDR3 contains 16 residues. Germline loops: CDR1 LGHNA, CDR2 YSLEER. Trimming removed 0 bases at V and 0 bases at J, with 12 bases between. CDR3 bases: TGCGCCAGCAGCCAAGATGTGAACTTTGGCTCCTACGAGCAGTACTTC. It yields the protein CASSQDVNFGSYEQYF.

About this clone itself: A junction end diverges from the germline sequence, so it may reflect a read error. Other DNA sequences in the sample encode the same CDR3. The V call is TRBV7-2, the J call TRBJ2-1; 10 bases agree with TRBD1. There are 15 residues in the CDR3. Germline V gene data show CDR1 as SGHTA and CDR2 as FQGNSA. The CDR3 sequence is CASSSGTGAYNEQFF. The DNA of the CDR3 is TGCGCCAGCAGCTCCGGGACAGGGGCCTACAATGAGCAGTTCTTC.